Below are 32 T cell receptor beta chains sequenced from a single sample in a study of blood T cell repertoires in COVID-19. Method: immunoSEQ multiplex PCR; TCRdb's copy keeps in-frame clones and lacks some. The data show about 190,000 clones, with approximately 88% seen just once and around 4% held by the top ten. Material for sequencing was peripheral blood. The receptors stem from a woman aged 25-40 years with acute or convalescent COVID-19.

In its sample, this clone was seen a few times. The rearrangement joins TRBV9 to TRBJ1-6; D ambiguous. Trimming took 4 bases from V and 7 from J, leaving 12 bases between them. Germline loops: CDR1 SGDLS, CDR2 YYNGEE. The CDR3 has 14 amino acids. The CDR3 DNA is TGTGCCAGCAGCCGCGAGGCATTGAATTCACCCCTCCACTTT. This gives the protein CASSREALNSPLHF.

The chain employs TRBV28 and TRBJ2-1; maybe TRBD2 (6 bases). CDR1 and CDR2 (germline): MDHEN, SYDVKM. This CDR3 region has 15 residues. Trimming shortened V by 3 bases and J by 1 base, and 10 bases separated the two germline ends. Here the CDR3 reads CASSLGGVSYNEQFF. In DNA form, the CDR3 reads TGTGCCAGCAGTTTGGGCGGGGTATCCTACAATGAGCAGTTCTTC.

The gene calls are TRBV11-2 and TRBJ2-7; TRBD2 might be the D (6 bases). Trimming took off 8 bases at V and 0 bases at J, with 11 bases between the two ends. The germline V gene has CDR1 SGHAT and CDR2 FQNNGV. There are 13 residues in the CDR3. The CDR3 sequence is CASGRESSYEQYF. CDR3 sequence (DNA): TGTGCCAGCGGCCGGGAGAGCTCCTACGAGCAGTACTTC.

The V gene is TRBV7-8, the J gene TRBJ2-7; D remains ambiguous. Per the germline V gene, CDR1 is SGHVS and CDR2 is FQNEAQ. This CDR3 has 14 amino acids. The V end lost 5 bases, the J end lost 0 bases, and 11 bases lay between the germline ends. The CDR3 DNA reads as TGTGCCAGCAGCGCCGACTGGAACTCCTACGAGCAGTACTTC. It is translated as CASSADWNSYEQYF.

This clone occurred once. The chain uses TRBV19 and TRBJ1-2; no clear D. CDR1 is LNHDA and CDR2 is SQIVND in the germline V gene (reference sequence). The CDR3 has 14 amino acids. Trimming took off 8 bases at V and 4 bases at J, with 17 bases between the two ends. Written as DNA, the CDR3 is TGTGCCAGTCCATCACGGCTTCGGGGCTATGGCTACACCTTC. This codes for CASPSRLRGYGYTF.

The genes are TRBV23-1 and TRBJ2-3; weak D call: TRBD2 (5 bases). TRBV23-1 belongs to the ORF category, with a function that is uncertain. CDR3 length: 18 residues. Between the trimmed V and J ends, which lost 2 bases and 3 bases, there was a span of 21 bases. This CDR3 reads CASSQNQVTGSGTDTQYF. CDR3 in DNA: TGCGCCAGCAGTCAAAATCAGGTAACGGGGAGTGGGACAGATACGCAGTATTTT.

This clone appeared a single time. The chain couples TRBV5-1 to TRBJ1-1; D not certain. V lost 0 bases and J lost 9, with 15 bases in between. The germline V gene encodes CDR1 SGHRS and CDR2 YFSETQ. CDR3 length: 14 amino acids. DNA of the CDR3: TGCGCCAGCAGCTTGGCTGAGGCCTCGGAGCAAGCTTTCTTT. This sequence encodes CASSLAEASEQAFF. The complete variable domain, with remaining parts taken from reference TRBV5-1 and TRBJ1-1, reads KAGVTQTPRYLIKTRGQQVTLSCSPISGHRSVSWYQQTPGQGLQFLFEYFSETQRNKGNFPGRFSGRQFSNSRSEMNVSTLELGDSALYLCASSLAEASEQAFFGQGTRLTVV.

The V gene is TRBV5-8, the J gene TRBJ2-7, with D uncertain. The CDR3 loop spans 13 amino acids. Trimming cost V 2 bases and J 7 bases, with 13 bases left between them. Germline V gives CDR1 SGHTS, CDR2 YDEGEE. In DNA, the CDR3 is TGTGCCAGCAGCTTCATGCGGCGATGGGAGCAGTACTTC. This sequence encodes CASSFMRRWEQYF.

The CDR3 DNA follows: TGTGCCAGCAGCCCATCCCGTTCAAGCGGGACTTATAGCACAGATACGCAGTATTTT. Amino acid sequence: CASSPSRSSGTYSTDTQYF. The rearrangement joins TRBV5-8 to TRBJ2-3; TRBD2 matches 7 bases. J gave up 0 bases and V 4 bases, and 17 bases lay outside the gene matches. Germline assignment: CDR1 SGHTS and CDR2 YDEGEE. CDR3 size: 19 residues. Full variable domain (outside the CDR3, taken from reference TRBV5-8 and TRBJ2-3): EAGVTQSPTHLIKTRGQQATLRCSPISGHTSVYWYQQALGLGLQFLLWYDEGEERNRGNFPPRFSGRQFPNYSSELNVNALELEDSALYLCASSPSRSSGTYSTDTQYFGPGTRLTVL.

The chain employs TRBV2 and TRBJ2-5; D not resolved. The CDR3 length is 11 residues. V was shortened by 7 bases and J by 3 bases, with 6 bases between the two germline ends. Germline V gives CDR1 SNHLY, CDR2 FYNNEI. CDR3 amino acids: CASKSEETQYF. CDR3 DNA: TGTGCCAGCAAAAGCGAAGAGACCCAGTACTTC.

This sequence joins TRBV7-9 and TRBJ2-3, with 11 bases matching TRBD2. The germline V gene encodes CDR1 SEHNR and CDR2 FQNEAQ (reference sequence). The CDR3 spans 16 residues. The J segment lost 4 bases and the V segment lost 5 bases, leaving 8 bases of the junction unmatched. The CDR3 region is CASSPYSSGRSDTQYF. In DNA form, the CDR3 reads TGTGCCAGCAGCCCTTACTCTAGCGGGAGGTCAGATACGCAGTATTTT.

CDR3 bases: TGTGCCAGCAGTTTAAGGAGGATGAGCTCCTATAATTCACCCCTCCACTTT. Protein product: CASSLRRMSSYNSPLHF. This sequence joins TRBV28 and TRBJ1-6, with no clear D. Germline CDR1 and CDR2: MDHEN and SYDVKM. Deletions cut 2 bases from V and 0 bases from J, with 11 bases between. There are 17 residues in the CDR3.

The chain is built from TRBV5-1 and TRBJ2-1, with 7 bases that match TRBD2. Trimming cost V 3 bases and J 5 bases; bases outside gene matches: 17. Germline values: CDR1 SGHRS, CDR2 YFSETQ. CDR3 length: 18 residues. In DNA, the CDR3 is TGCGCCAGCAGCTCCGCTCGGTTGGCGGCTAGCGGAAACAATGAGCAGTTCTTC. Its translation is CASSSARLAASGNNEQFF. The complete variable domain, with remaining parts taken from reference TRBV5-1 and TRBJ2-1, reads KAGVTQTPRYLIKTRGQQVTLSCSPISGHRSVSWYQQTPGQGLQFLFEYFSETQRNKGNFPGRFSGRQFSNSRSEMNVSTLELGDSALYLCASSSARLAASGNNEQFFGPGTRLTVL.

V is TRBV2 and J is TRBJ1-5, with D unresolved. In germline, CDR1 is SNHLY, CDR2 FYNNEI. V lost 2 bases and J 1 base, leaving 6 bases between the germline ends. The CDR3 has 14 amino acids. The CDR3 sequence: CASSETGSNQPQHF. The CDR3 DNA reads TGTGCCAGCAGTGAAACGGGGAGCAATCAGCCCCAGCATTTT. Supplemented by reference TRBV2 and TRBJ1-5, the full variable domain reads EPEVTQTPSHQVTQMGQEVILRCVPISNHLYFYWYRQILGQKVEFLVSFYNNEISEKSEIFDDQFSVERPDGSNFTLKIRSTKLEDSAMYFCASSETGSNQPQHFGDGTRLSIL.

This chain uses TRBV5-1 with TRBJ2-7; TRBD1 matches 10 bases. J gave up 6 bases and V 3 bases, and 9 bases lay outside the gene matches. CDR3 length: 15 amino acids. CDR1 and CDR2 (germline): SGHRS, YFSETQ. The CDR3 reads CASSSNPGQGIEQYF. The CDR3 DNA reads TGCGCCAGCAGCTCGAACCCGGGACAGGGGATCGAGCAGTACTTC.

The table lists this clone with a count of one. V is TRBV5-8 and J is TRBJ1-5; TRBD1 might be the D (6 bases). The CDR3 has 14 residues. Germline V lookup: CDR1 SGHTS, CDR2 YDEGEE. V was shortened by 5 bases and J by 4 bases, with 13 bases between the two germline ends. The CDR3 region is CASRAKGENQPQHF. CDR3 nucleotides: TGTGCCAGCAGAGCCAAGGGGGAGAATCAGCCCCAGCATTTT. The entire variable domain, with the rest obtained from reference TRBV5-8 and TRBJ1-5, is as follows: EAGVTQSPTHLIKTRGQQATLRCSPISGHTSVYWYQQALGLGLQFLLWYDEGEERNRGNFPPRFSGRQFPNYSSELNVNALELEDSALYLCASRAKGENQPQHFGDGTRLSIL.

This clone was counted only a few times. V is TRBV20-1 and J is TRBJ1-1; TRBD1 is a possible D gene (5 bases). The V gene lost 6 bases and the J gene lost 8 bases, with 13 bases spanning the gap. Germline values: CDR1 DFQATT, CDR2 SNEGSKA (reference sequence). The CDR3 runs to 11 residues. DNA for the CDR3: TGCAGTGCAGTTGAGACAGTGGAAGCTTTCTTT. This gives the protein CSAVETVEAFF.

This sequence joins TRBV7-2 and TRBJ2-3, with D possibly being TRBD2 (7 bases). CDR3 length: 14 amino acids. Germline CDR1 is SGHTA and CDR2 is FQGNSA. The V end was cut by 4 bases, the J end by 7 bases, with 15 bases between. The CDR3 DNA sequence: TGTGCCAGCAGCTCCACAGAGGGGGGGAATACGCAGTATTTT. Its translation is CASSSTEGGNTQYF.

The chain combines TRBV29-1 with TRBJ2-1, with D possibly being TRBD2 (5 bases). Germline CDR1 and CDR2: SQVTM and ANQGSEA. V lost 5 bases, J lost 5 bases, and 13 bases lay in between. The CDR3 totals 13 residues. Here the CDR3 DNA reads TGCAGCGTTCTCCCGGGATGGAACAATGAGCAGTTCTTC. Translated: CSVLPGWNNEQFF.

This chain joins TRBV20-1 and TRBJ2-7, with D possibly being TRBD2 (6 bases). Trimming removed 3 bases at V and 7 bases at J, with 19 bases between. This CDR3 comprises 14 residues. The V gene's germline CDR1 is DFQATT and CDR2 SNEGSKA (reference sequence). CDR3 nucleotide sequence: TGCAGTGCTAGTCCTGGGAGGTCCGAGGGGGAGCAGTACTTC. This encodes CSASPGRSEGEQYF.

The chain is built from TRBV27 and TRBJ2-2; a weak D match, TRBD2 (5 bases). CDR3 size: 15 residues. The ends were cut back, 2 bases at V and 6 bases at J, with 13 bases in the middle. Germline CDR1 and CDR2: MNHEY and SMNVEV (reference sequence). The CDR3 here is CASSLMWETPGELFF. Here the CDR3 DNA reads TGTGCCAGCAGTTTAATGTGGGAGACCCCCGGGGAGCTGTTTTTT.

The genes are TRBV6-5 and TRBJ1-4; D gene unclear. Trimming removed 4 bases at V and 6 bases at J, with 9 bases between. The CDR3 has 13 amino acids. CDR1 and CDR2 from the germline V gene are MNHEY and SVGAGI. DNA for the CDR3: TGTGCCAGCAGTTTTGGCCTGGATGAAAAACTGTTTTTT. Its protein product is CASSFGLDEKLFF.

The chain combines TRBV3-1 (or the pseudogene TRBV3-2) with TRBJ2-5, with a possible D match to TRBD1 (5 bases). The V gene's germline CDR1 is LGHDT and CDR2 YNNKEL (reference sequence). V gave up 9 bases and J gave up 4 bases, with 15 bases separating them. The CDR3 loop spans 13 amino acids. In nucleotides, the CDR3 is TGTGCCAGTTTAGACAGAATGGGAGAGACCCAGTACTTC. Translated, it gives CASLDRMGETQYF.

This chain joins TRBV19 and TRBJ1-5; 12 bases are a match to TRBD1. Per germline, CDR1 LNHDA and CDR2 SQIVND (reference sequence). Trimming took 11 bases from V and 6 from J; bases not matched to a gene: 8. The CDR3 is made up of 14 amino acids. The DNA for the CDR3 is TGTGCCGGCTCGGGGACAGGGGGCGGTCAGCCCCAGCATTTT. Its protein is CAGSGTGGGQPQHF.

The chain carries TRBV27 and TRBJ1-2; TRBD1 agrees at 9 bases. Trimming took 3 bases from V and 8 from J; bases not matched to a gene: 13. Germline CDR1 is MNHEY and CDR2 is SMNVEV (reference sequence). The CDR3 is 16 residues long. CDR3 residues: CASSLGDPGQGRGYTF. The CDR3 DNA reads as TGTGCCAGCAGTTTGGGTGACCCGGGACAGGGTCGGGGCTACACCTTC.

This chain joins TRBV5-1 and TRBJ2-3; possibly TRBD2 for D (5 bases). This CDR3 has 15 residues. Trimming removed 0 bases at V and 4 bases at J, with 12 bases between. Germline V gene sequence: CDR1 SGHRS, CDR2 YFSETQ. The CDR3 DNA is TGCGCCAGCAGCTTGGCCACCGGGAAGTCAGATACGCAGTATTTT. Protein: CASSLATGKSDTQYF.

This rearrangement joins TRBV3-1 (or the pseudogene TRBV3-2) to TRBJ2-7; 8 bases line up with TRBD2. Germline CDR1 is LGHDT and CDR2 is YNNKEL (reference sequence). The V segment lost 5 bases and the J segment 7 bases; nucleotides outside the gene matches: 10. The CDR3 covers 14 residues. The CDR3 DNA follows: TGTGCCAGCAGCTACGGGACTAGATCGGGAGAGCAGTACTTC. Translating it yields CASSYGTRSGEQYF.

The chain is built from TRBV28 and TRBJ1-1; TRBD1 aligns across 7 bases. This CDR3 has 15 residues. Germline CDR1 reads MDHEN; CDR2 reads SYDVKM. Trimming removed 4 bases from V and 0 bases from J; junction bases left unmatched: 5. The CDR3 DNA follows: TGTGCCAGCAGTTCGGGACAGAATTTGAACACTGAAGCTTTCTTT. Its protein product is CASSSGQNLNTEAFF.

The V call is TRBV30, the J call TRBJ1-1; a weak D match, TRBD1 (5 bases). Per the germline V gene, CDR1 is GTSNPN and CDR2 is SVGIG (reference sequence). Trimming left V 0 bases short and J 5 bases short, with 10 bases between. This CDR3 is 13 amino acids long. In nucleotides, the CDR3 is TGTGCCTGGAGTGTACAGGCTGGGACTGAAGCTTTCTTT. This sequence encodes CAWSVQAGTEAFF.

This sequence joins TRBV4-1 and TRBJ2-1; the D gene is possibly TRBD1 (6 bases). The CDR3 length is 17 residues. V was cut by 4 bases and J by 0 bases, with 16 bases left in between. CDR1 and CDR2 from the germline V gene are MGHRA and YSYEKL. Here the CDR3 reads CASSRGIGQSSYNEQFF. CDR3 DNA sequence: TGCGCCAGCAGCCGCGGAATAGGACAGAGCTCCTACAATGAGCAGTTCTTC.

V is TRBV5-5 and J is TRBJ2-7; 8 nucleotides match TRBD2. J gave up 0 bases and V 2 bases, and 13 bases lay outside the gene matches. This CDR3 comprises 18 residues. The V gene's germline CDR1 is SGHKS and CDR2 YYEKEE (reference sequence). CDR3 in DNA: TGTGCCAGCAGCTTTAAGCTAGCGGGTGGCCCGAGCTCCTACGAGCAGTACTTC. This sequence encodes CASSFKLAGGPSSYEQYF.

The rearrangement joins TRBV28 to TRBJ2-5; a possible D gene is TRBD1 (5 bases). The CDR3 has 12 residues. With 6 bases removed from V and 6 bases from J, the gap between germline ends came to 11 bases. Looked up from germline, CDR1 is MDHEN and CDR2 is SYDVKM. The CDR3 sequence: CASSQDMKTQYF. CDR3 in DNA: TGTGCCAGCAGCCAGGACATGAAGACCCAGTACTTC.